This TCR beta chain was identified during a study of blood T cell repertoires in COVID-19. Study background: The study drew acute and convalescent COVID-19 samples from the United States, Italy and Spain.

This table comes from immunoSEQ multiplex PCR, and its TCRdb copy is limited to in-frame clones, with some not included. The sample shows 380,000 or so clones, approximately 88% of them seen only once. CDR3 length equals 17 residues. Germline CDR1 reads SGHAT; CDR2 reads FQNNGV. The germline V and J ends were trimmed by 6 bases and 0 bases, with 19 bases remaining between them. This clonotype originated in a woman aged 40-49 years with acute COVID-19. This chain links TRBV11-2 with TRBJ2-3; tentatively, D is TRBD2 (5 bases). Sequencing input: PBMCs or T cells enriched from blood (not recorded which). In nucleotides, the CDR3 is TGTGCCAGCAGGACCGGGATTGTTCGCTCTAGCACAGATACGCAGTATTTT. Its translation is CASRTGIVRSSTDTQYF.